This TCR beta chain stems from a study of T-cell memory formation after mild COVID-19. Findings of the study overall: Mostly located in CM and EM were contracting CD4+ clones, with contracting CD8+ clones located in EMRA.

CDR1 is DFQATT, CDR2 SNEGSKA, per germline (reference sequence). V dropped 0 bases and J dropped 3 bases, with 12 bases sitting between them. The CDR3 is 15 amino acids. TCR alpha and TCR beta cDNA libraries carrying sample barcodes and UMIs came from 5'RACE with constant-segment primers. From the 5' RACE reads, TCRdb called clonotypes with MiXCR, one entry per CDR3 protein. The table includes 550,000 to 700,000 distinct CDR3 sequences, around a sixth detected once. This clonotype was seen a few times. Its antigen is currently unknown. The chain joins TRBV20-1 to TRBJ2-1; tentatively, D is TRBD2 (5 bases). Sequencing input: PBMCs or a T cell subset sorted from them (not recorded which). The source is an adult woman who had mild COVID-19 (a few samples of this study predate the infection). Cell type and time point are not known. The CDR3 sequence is CSARDRETVYNEQFF. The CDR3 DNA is TGCAGTGCTAGAGATAGGGAGACGGTCTACAATGAGCAGTTCTTC.